This entry describes one T cell receptor (beta chain). Which antigen it targets is not known. No base qualities exist here, and no much larger clone lies one base off it. In total, just over 650 healthy bone marrow donors made up the cohort. All cohort members were sampled while nominally healthy, although unrecorded immune exposures were likely present. The donor tested CMV seronegative, placing the donor among the approximately 360 seronegative members of the cohort. Each donor provided a peripheral blood sample, and peripheral blood mononuclear cells were used for TCR beta sequencing. Genomic DNA extraction from the blood cell samples was performed with the Qiagen DNeasy Blood Extraction Kit. The source of the sample is a study of cytomegalovirus exposure and HLA in healthy donors (dated by TCRdb to the late 2010s). Broadly, across the study: According to an earlier analysis of around 600 of the donors, about 179 million T cells yielded roughly 100 million unique TCR beta sequences and less than 300 Gb of sequence data. The study combined high-throughput TCR immunosequencing, statistical association of individual TCRs with disease status, and machine learning to predict cytomegalovirus infection status. A later analysis re-examined previously published TCR beta repertoires from about 670 donors and added high-resolution HLA genotyping to investigate patterns of TCR occurrence. To decide whether each TCR beta V gene segment behaved as functional or pseudogenic, an earlier analysis of some 600 of the donors relied on high-throughput TCR beta sequencing. The study profiled the T cell repertoires of 666 subjects by immunosequencing and related them to cytomegalovirus serostatus. Donor age, sex, ethnicity and CMV serostatus were compiled together with the repertoire data. The study aimed to test whether signatures of past pathogen exposure could be identified by cataloging public T cell receptors. Four to six DR-DQ haplotypes were handled as single units for association and clustering, since linkage in the cohort was strong. An early release covering some 640 HLA-typed donors comprised about 300 gigabases of sequencing data and 65 million to 100 million unique TCR sequences. A later genetic analysis took genome-wide SNP genotypes for 398 of the 666 donors and used that subset as a discovery cohort. On average, 235,054 unique TCR beta nucleotide sequences were sequenced per donor among 398 genotyped donors of the cohort, with approximately 18% of those sequences being non-productive. All discovery cohort repertoires had been generated using a single sequencing platform. HLA typing covered class I and class II loci at four-digit resolution. Rather than using new phenotypic data, the later analysis identified candidate immune exposures from TCR beta sequences and from how often those sequences occurred across donors. The number of typed donors differed by locus: about 629-630 for A, B, C, DRB1 and DQB1; approximately 520 for DQA1; some 590 for DPA1; and about 470 for DPB1. Among the roughly 380 genotyped donors, around 81% belonged to the genetic ancestry cluster associated with self-reported Caucasian donors. Besides the first cohort of roughly 640 subjects, a separate validation cohort made up of 120 or so different subjects was used.

The method behind the library was the immunoSEQ multiplex PCR assay. For the multiplex PCR, a mixture combining 60 forward primers for TCR Vbeta segments and 13 reverse primers for TCR Jbeta segments was used. The CDR3 region of rearranged TCR beta genes was amplified from genomic DNA with a multiplex PCR assay. The amplified TCR beta libraries were sequenced on the Illumina HiSeq System as 87-base-pair reads. Regarding the original processing steps: A later analysis counted around 72 million unique TCR beta chains across the 640 or so repertoires, and 9.5 million to 11 million of these chains were shared by at least two donors. Raw reads were error-corrected and collapsed into unique sequences by a nearest-neighbor algorithm in which closely related sequences were merged to remove PCR and sequencing errors. To assign V, D and J gene segments, CDR3 sequences were aligned to IMGT reference sequences. For a sequence to be retained, at least a six-nucleotide match to both a V gene segment and a J gene segment was required. A rearrangement counted as productive if the CDR3 had no stop codons and remained in frame with V and J, and every other rearrangement counted as non-productive. CDR3 was defined according to IMGT convention as the region running from the second conserved V-encoded cysteine to the conserved J-encoded phenylalanine. Sequences without an unambiguous match to a single V gene segment were excluded from the earlier analysis of several hundred of the donors. An earlier analysis of a few hundred of the donors called V segments functional above 56.7% productive rearrangements and segregating when the between-donor standard deviation exceeded 5%. A statistical classification framework was built to diagnose cytomegalovirus status from the catalog of TCR beta chain sequences. V and J gene assignment, in a later analysis, came from comparing TCR nucleotide sequences with IMGT/GENE-DB human TR gene sequences. The TCRdist pipeline was used in a later analysis to assign CDR3 sequences and most-parsimonious VDJ recombination scenarios. In a later analysis, every TCR beta chain was defined by the combination of its CDR3 amino acid sequence and its V-gene family, and reads without a unique V-gene family were dropped. To address suspected cross-contamination and a sequencing artifact, a later analysis removed around 600 highly shared, low-generation-probability nucleotide sequences. In a later analysis, a clonal expansion index for each public chain was calculated from normalized within-repertoire ranks of inferred template counts. A later analysis computed generation probabilities with a VDJ recombination model fitted to out-of-frame rearrangements, and checked the results against IGoR. Hypergeometric tests were used in a later analysis to score TCR-TCR, TCR-HLA and TCR-CMV co-occurrence, with a repertoire-size bias correction applied to the TCR pairs. A later analysis estimated false discovery rates by permuting HLA or CMV assignments 20 times. In a later analysis, co-occurring TCRs were grouped using DBSCAN, with TCRdist sequence similarity added in when clustering inside HLA-allele-positive subsets. For co-occurrence clustering, repertoires with fewer than 30,000 or more than 120,000 public chains were excluded, along with 4 to 6 repertoires with anomalous nucleotide sharing. This is the immuneACCESS table as TCRdb keeps it, with only in-frame sequences that have V and J called. A part of the clones is gone; compared with another copy, unresolved V genes explain less than half, and the rest is unexplained. V, J and clone size reflect that table, while D and trimming were determined from the DNA. This sample has over 130,000 clones in its table, and around two thirds of those were observed once. The ten largest clonotypes hold approximately 1.7% of the sample.

The CDR3 goes from the cysteine to the phenylalanine over 15 residues. The CDR3 DNA has 45 bases and is translated from base 1. The germline V gene encodes CDR1 LNHDA and CDR2 SQIVND (reference sequence). Trimming removed 5 bases from V and 5 bases from J; the gene matches leave 6 bases unexplained. What the study reported, not specific to this receptor: A further reported finding was that TCR beta sequences accurately predicted the HLA-A and HLA-B alleles for most subjects in the first cohort. Across donors, most TCR sequences were observed very rarely, whereas some public TCRs were present in many individuals. Sequencing depth was assumed to be roughly uniform across donors in the presence/absence analyses, though that assumption may not hold. Roughly 15 rarely observed V segments, including chromosome 9 orphons, were excluded from the earlier analysis of some 590 of the donors because counts were too low. Because HLA typing was unavailable for some donors at each locus, only the typed subset was used in association tests. When HLA alleles, especially DR and DQ, strongly co-occurred, TCR associations were difficult to assign to individual alleles. According to a later analysis, TCR association rates differed among HLA loci, with DRB1 alleles showing the most associated TCRs and HLA-C alleles showing the fewest. A cluster of highly shared sequence variants was judged likely to represent a technical artifact of the sequencing pipeline. According to a later analysis, parvovirus B19, influenza, CMV and Epstein-Barr virus appeared linked to several top co-occurrence clusters. A later genetic analysis reported fewer N-insertions in productive TCRs among donors in an Asian-associated ancestry cluster than the roughly 690-donor mean. The study gave a list of some 150 TCR beta chains associated with cytomegalovirus. In vitro tests confirmed that a few of the cytomegalovirus-associated TCR beta chains recognize cytomegalovirus antigens. In both the original and validation cohorts, the classifier was reported to diagnose cytomegalovirus status with high specificity and sensitivity. For the cohort, immune exposure information was limited to CMV serostatus. The authors suggested that the approach could potentially be extended to other disease states and immunological phenotypes. Correlated functional status among segregating V segments might be attributable to linkage disequilibrium, but an unknown experimental factor could not be ruled out. The cohort was sequenced for TCR beta chains only, and without alpha or paired-chain data the features that could be detected were limited. In a later analysis, HLA-associated TCR beta chains showed more clonal expansion and lower generation probabilities than non-associated chains that were equally common. At a false discovery rate of 0.05, a later analysis linked 16,951 TCR beta sequences to specific HLA alleles. In a later genetic analysis, a missense DCLRE1C variant was associated with V-gene and J-gene trimming of TCR beta chains, and the association was replicated in an independent cohort. An earlier analysis of approximately 600 of the donors showed that most TCR beta V segments appeared in productive rearrangements either about 90% or about 30% of the time, which broadly matched IMGT annotations. Because the 87-base-pair reads could not distinguish some IMGT-functional V segments, including TRBV6-2 and TRBV6-3, those segments were excluded. In a later analysis, most CMV-associated TCR beta chains were found to appear HLA-restricted, with HLA associations seemingly driven largely by CMV exposure.

This receptor chain uses TRBV19 and TRBJ2-3, with 11 bases in between that match TRBD2. The sample was PBMCs. This TCR was recovered from a male donor in good health and CMV-seronegative. The CDR3 loop reads CASSVAGGPGDTQYF. The nucleotide sequence is given as TGTGCCAGTAGTGTAGCGGGGGGGCCTGGAGATACGCAGTATTTT.